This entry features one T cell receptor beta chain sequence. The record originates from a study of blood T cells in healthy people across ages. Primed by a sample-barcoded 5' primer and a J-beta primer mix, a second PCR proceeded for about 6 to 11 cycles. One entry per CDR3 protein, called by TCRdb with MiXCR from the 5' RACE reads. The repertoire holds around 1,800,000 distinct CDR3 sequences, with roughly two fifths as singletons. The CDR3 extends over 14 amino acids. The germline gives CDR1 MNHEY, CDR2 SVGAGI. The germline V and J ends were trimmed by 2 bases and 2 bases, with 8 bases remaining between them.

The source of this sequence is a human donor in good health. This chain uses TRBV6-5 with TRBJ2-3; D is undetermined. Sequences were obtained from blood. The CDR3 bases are TGTGCCAGCAGTTACCGACGTTCCACAGATACGCAGTATTTT. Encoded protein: CASSYRRSTDTQYF.